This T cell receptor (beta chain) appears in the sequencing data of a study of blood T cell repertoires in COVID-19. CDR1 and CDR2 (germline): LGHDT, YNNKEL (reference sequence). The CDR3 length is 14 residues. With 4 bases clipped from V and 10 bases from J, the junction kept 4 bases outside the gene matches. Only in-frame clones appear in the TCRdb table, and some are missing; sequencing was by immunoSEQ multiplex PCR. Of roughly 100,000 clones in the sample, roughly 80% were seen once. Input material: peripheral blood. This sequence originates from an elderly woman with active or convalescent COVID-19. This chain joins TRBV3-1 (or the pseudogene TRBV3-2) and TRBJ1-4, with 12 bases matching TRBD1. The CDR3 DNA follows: TGTGCCAGCAGCCTGGGACAGGGGGCAGCAAAACTGTTTTTT. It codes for CASSLGQGAAKLFF.